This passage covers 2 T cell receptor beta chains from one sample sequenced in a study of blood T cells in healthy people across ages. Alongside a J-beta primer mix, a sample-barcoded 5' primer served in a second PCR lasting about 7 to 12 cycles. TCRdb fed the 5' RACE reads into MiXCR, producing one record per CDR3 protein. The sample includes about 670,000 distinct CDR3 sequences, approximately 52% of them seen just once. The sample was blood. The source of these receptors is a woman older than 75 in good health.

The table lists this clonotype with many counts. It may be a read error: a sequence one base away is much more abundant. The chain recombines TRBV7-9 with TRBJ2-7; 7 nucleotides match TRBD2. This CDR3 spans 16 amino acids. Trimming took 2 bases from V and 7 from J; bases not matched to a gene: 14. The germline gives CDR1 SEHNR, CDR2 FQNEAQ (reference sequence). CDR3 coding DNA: TGTGCCAGCAGCTTAAAAAAGGCGGGAGTCGGAAATGAGCAGTACTTC. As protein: CASSLKKAGVGNEQYF.

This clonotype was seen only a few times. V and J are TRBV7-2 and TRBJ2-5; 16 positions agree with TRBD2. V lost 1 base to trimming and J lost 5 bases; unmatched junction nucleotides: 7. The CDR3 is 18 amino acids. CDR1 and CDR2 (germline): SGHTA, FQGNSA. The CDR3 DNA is TGTGCCAGCAGCTTAGAGGGACTAGCGGGGGGGACTATTGAGACCCAGTACTTC. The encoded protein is CASSLEGLAGGTIETQYF.